Sequencing of this T cell receptor beta chain was carried out in a study of T-cell memory formation after mild COVID-19. Across the study: Among the donors, TCR clusters were largely specific to each donor. Study findings and constraints: Clones shrinking between day 15 and 85 showed a balanced CD4/CD8 split, and those that grew later tilted toward CD4+.

V lost 3 bases and J lost 4, with 9 bases in between. Germline V gene sequence: CDR1 LNHDA, CDR2 SQIVND (reference sequence). The CDR3 contains 14 residues. Details on this clonotype: Its antigen remains unidentified.

Researchers used 5'RACE with constant-segment primers to make TCR alpha and TCR beta cDNA libraries that carry sample barcodes and UMIs. MiXCR was run by TCRdb on the 5' RACE reads, yielding one entry per CDR3 protein. This sample has fewer than 500,000 distinct CDR3 sequences, with nearly 25% found just once. The sample was PBMCs or a T cell subset sorted from them (not recorded which). The chain has TRBV19 and TRBJ1-4; a weak D match, TRBD1 (5 bases). This clonotype was obtained from an adult woman who had mild COVID-19 (a few samples of this study predate the infection). Cell type and time point are not known. The CDR3 DNA follows: TGTGCCAGTAGTATCCTCAGGGTTAATGAAAAACTGTTTTTT. It is translated as CASSILRVNEKLFF.